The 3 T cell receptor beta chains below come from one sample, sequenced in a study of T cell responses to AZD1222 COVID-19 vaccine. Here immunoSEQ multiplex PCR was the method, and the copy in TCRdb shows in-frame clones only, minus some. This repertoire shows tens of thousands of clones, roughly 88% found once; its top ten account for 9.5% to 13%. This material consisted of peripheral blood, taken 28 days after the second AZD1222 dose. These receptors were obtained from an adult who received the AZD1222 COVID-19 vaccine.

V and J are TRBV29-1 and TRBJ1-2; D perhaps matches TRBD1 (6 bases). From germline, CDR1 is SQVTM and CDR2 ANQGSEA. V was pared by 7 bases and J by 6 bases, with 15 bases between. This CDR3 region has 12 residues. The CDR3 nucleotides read TGCAGCGACCAACAGGGAGAAAATGGCTACACCTTC. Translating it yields CSDQQGENGYTF.

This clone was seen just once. CDR3 residues: CASSFWERERAGNTIYF. The CDR3 coding sequence is TGTGCCAGCAGTTTTTGGGAAAGGGAACGGGCTGGAAACACCATATATTTT. The gene calls are TRBV28 and TRBJ1-3, with no clear D. This CDR3 has 17 residues. CDR1 and CDR2 (germline): MDHEN, SYDVKM. V gave up 3 bases and J gave up 2 bases, with 17 bases separating them. The variable domain in full, with the rest retrieved from reference TRBV28 and TRBJ1-3, is DVKVTQSSRYLVKRTGEKVFLECVQDMDHENMFWYRQDPGLGLRLIYFSYDVKMKEKGDIPEGYSVSREKKERFSLILESASTNQTSMYLCASSFWERERAGNTIYFGEGSWLTVV.

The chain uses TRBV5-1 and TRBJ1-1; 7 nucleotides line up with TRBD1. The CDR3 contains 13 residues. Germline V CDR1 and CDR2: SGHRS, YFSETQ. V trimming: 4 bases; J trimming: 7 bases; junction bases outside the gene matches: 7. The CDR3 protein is CASSEMTGNEAFF. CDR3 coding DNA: TGCGCCAGCAGCGAGATGACAGGGAATGAAGCTTTCTTT.